The rows below give T cell receptor beta chains drawn from one sample of a study of blood T cell repertoires in COVID-19. Measured with immunoSEQ multiplex PCR; TCRdb has only the in-frame clones, and not every one. The data show about 430,000 clones, approximately 90% seen once. Sample: peripheral blood. The receptors come from a man younger than 30 with COVID-19, enrolled during active disease. CDR3s include the opening cysteine and the closing phenylalanine or tryptophan. The D gene is left open where the match is weak. Size values are once, few and many counts, or a class for expanded clones, and some rows have none.

clone_size d_call j_call v_call cdr3_aa cdr3_nt
. . TRBJ2-7 TRBV2 CASSTGTSSYEQYF TGTGCCAGCAGTACAGGGACAAGCTCCTACGAGCAGTACTTC
. . TRBJ1-2 TRBV7-9 CATRGVGDGYGYTF TGTGCCACCCGCGGGGTGGGGGATGGCTATGGCTACACCTTC
. TRBD1 TRBJ2-6 TRBV13 CASSSGTGSAGANVLTF TGTGCCAGCAGCTCCGGGACAGGGTCGGCCGGGGCCAACGTCCTGACTTTC
. . TRBJ2-1 TRBV10-1 CASSATGTFYNEQFF TGCGCCAGCAGCGCAACCGGGACTTTCTACAATGAGCAGTTCTTC
. . TRBJ1-1 TRBV29-1 CSVIQANEAFF TGCAGCGTGATACAGGCAAATGAAGCTTTCTTT
. . TRBJ2-3 TRBV7-6 CASSLIGVGVGGATDTQYF TGTGCCAGCAGCTTAATAGGTGTAGGTGTTGGCGGGGCAACAGATACGCAGTATTTT
few . TRBJ2-1 TRBV5-1 CASSSRTGGGNEQFF TGCGCCAGCAGCTCACGGACAGGAGGGGGCAATGAGCAGTTCTTC
. . TRBJ1-1 TRBV18 CASSLSAGYQIKEAFF TGTGCCAGCTCACTATCCGCGGGGTACCAGATAAAGGAAGCTTTCTTT
. . TRBJ2-7 TRBV7-8 CASSLGGREQYF TGTGCCAGCAGCTTAGGGGGGCGGGAGCAGTACTTC
. . TRBJ1-1 TRBV12-3/TRBV12-4 CASSYRANTEAFF TGTGCCAGCAGTTACAGGGCGAACACTGAAGCTTTCTTT
. TRBD1 TRBJ1-5 TRBV7-6 CASSWDRDQPQHF TGTGCCAGCAGCTGGGACAGGGATCAGCCCCAGCATTTT
. . TRBJ2-4 TRBV19 CASSLRGTMGFLGAKNIQYF TGTGCCAGTAGTCTCAGGGGTACTATGGGTTTCCTGGGAGCCAAAAACATTCAGTACTTC
. TRBD1 TRBJ2-1 TRBV7-6 CASSYTGGVYNEQFF TGTGCCAGCAGTTATACAGGGGGTGTCTACAATGAGCAGTTCTTC
. TRBD1 TRBJ1-1 TRBV7-9 CASSTFGTGEGTEAFF TGTGCCAGCAGCACCTTTGGCACAGGGGAAGGCACTGAAGCTTTCTTT
. TRBD2 TRBJ2-1 TRBV4-1 CASSQVPSGSTYNEQFF TGCGCCAGCAGCCAAGTGCCCAGCGGGAGTACCTACAATGAGCAGTTCTTC
. TRBD2 TRBJ2-1 TRBV5-1 CASSLGLGTSGRTRQEFF TGCGCCAGCAGCTTGGGTTTGGGGACTAGCGGGAGGACAAGACAGGAGTTCTTC
. . TRBJ2-3 TRBV14 CASSRQGMSDTQYF TGTGCCAGCAGCCGGCAGGGGATGTCAGATACGCAGTATTTT
. . TRBJ1-5 TRBV30 CAWSVSGLGQPQHF TGTGCCTGGAGTGTATCAGGGTTGGGTCAGCCCCAGCATTTT
few TRBD2 TRBJ2-2 TRBV7-3 CASSLTGTSGSSSGELFF TGTGCCAGCAGCTTAACTGGGACTAGCGGGAGTTCCTCCGGGGAGCTGTTTTTT
. . TRBJ2-1 TRBV15 CATSSHQGSSYNEQFF TGTGCCACCAGCAGCCACCAGGGGTCATCCTACAATGAGCAGTTCTTC
once . TRBJ2-1 TRBV25-1 CASRTGYNEQFF TGTGCCAGCAGAACAGGGTACAATGAGCAGTTCTTC
. . TRBJ1-1 TRBV6-5 CASIRKNTEAFF TGTGCCAGCATCAGGAAGAACACTGAAGCTTTCTTT
. TRBD1 TRBJ1-4 TRBV2 CASSGQGINEKLFF TGTGCCAGCAGCGGACAGGGGATAAATGAAAAACTGTTTTTT
. . TRBJ2-2 TRBV19 CASSLTLHGDTGELFF TGTGCCAGTAGTCTAACTCTTCACGGAGACACCGGGGAGCTGTTTTTT
once . TRBJ1-5 TRBV12-3/TRBV12-4 CASSLDRRQPQHF TGTGCCAGCAGTTTAGACAGGCGGCAGCCCCAGCATTTT
. . TRBJ1-2 TRBV27 CASSFASNYGYTF TGTGCCAGCAGTTTTGCCAGTAACTATGGCTACACCTTC